This T cell receptor beta chain was identified during a study of technical replicates of blood from a handful of donors. Germline CDR1 and CDR2: MGHRA and YSYEKL. The CDR3 is 14 residues long. The trim removed 4 bases at V and 1 base at J, leaving 3 bases unmatched. Sequencing was performed with immunoSEQ multiplex PCR; in TCRdb, only in-frame clones are kept and a portion is missing. The table has more than 90,000 clones, 95% seen once; the top ten hold over 0.25%. The chain employs TRBV4-1 and TRBJ2-5; 7 bases map to TRBD1. Material: T cells isolated from PBMCs. The receptor's source is a human donor in good health. The CDR3 DNA follows: TGCGCCAGCAGCCGGGACAGCTTCCAAGAGACCCAGTACTTC. Translation gives CASSRDSFQETQYF.